This T cell receptor (beta chain) was captured by sequencing in a study of OX40 agonist ivuxolimab in advanced cancers. Study observations and caveats: The mean number of expanded clones was higher in CD8+ T cells than in CD4+.

The method was immunoSEQ multiplex PCR; TCRdb's version includes in-frame clones alone and lacks a portion of them. The sample holds roughly 27,000 clones, approximately 85% seen once. This clone was seen a few times. What it recognizes is unknown. This CDR3 has 14 residues. V was shortened by 0 bases and J by 1 base, with 6 bases between the two germline ends. Germline assignment: CDR1 SGHVT and CDR2 SQSDAQ. This clonotype was obtained from an adult with an advanced solid tumor such as melanoma, head and neck, liver or kidney cancer. Sequencing used CD4+ or CD8+ T cells sorted from blood, obtained in a trial of the OX40 agonist ivuxolimab. The chain employs TRBV7-4 and TRBJ1-1; the D gene is possibly TRBD1 (5 bases). The CDR3 sequence: CASSLAGTNTEAFF. CDR3 coding DNA: TGTGCCAGCAGCTTAGCAGGGACGAACACTGAAGCTTTCTTT.